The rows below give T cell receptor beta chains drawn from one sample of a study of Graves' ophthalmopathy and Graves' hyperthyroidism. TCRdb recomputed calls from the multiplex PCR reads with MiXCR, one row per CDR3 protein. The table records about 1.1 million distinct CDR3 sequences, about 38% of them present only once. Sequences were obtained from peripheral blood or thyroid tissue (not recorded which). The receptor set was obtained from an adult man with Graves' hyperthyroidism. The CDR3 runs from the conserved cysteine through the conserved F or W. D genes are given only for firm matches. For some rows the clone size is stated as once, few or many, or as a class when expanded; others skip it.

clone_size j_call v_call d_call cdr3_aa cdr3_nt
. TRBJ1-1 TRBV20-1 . CSASRVSSTEAFF TGCAGTGCCAGCAGGGTTAGTAGCACTGAAGCTTTCTTT
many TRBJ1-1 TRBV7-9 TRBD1 CASSLAATGGTEAFF TGTGCCAGCAGCTTAGCTGCCACAGGGGGGACTGAAGCTTTCTTT
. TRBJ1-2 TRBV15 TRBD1 CATSFRAGAGGNYGYTF TGTGCCACCAGCTTCCGAGCGGGAGCAGGGGGTAACTATGGCTACACCTTC
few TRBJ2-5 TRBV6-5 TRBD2 CASSYSGGGDTQYF TGTGCCAGCAGTTACTCTGGCGGGGGGGACACCCAGTACTTC
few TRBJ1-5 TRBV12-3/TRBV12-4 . CASSYFNQPQHF TGTGCCAGCAGTTACTTTAATCAGCCCCAGCATTTT
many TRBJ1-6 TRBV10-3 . CAISVGRGIESPLHF TGTGCCATCAGTGTCGGCAGGGGTATAGAATCACCCCTCCACTTT
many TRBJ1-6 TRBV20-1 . CSARGPRNGSPLHF TGCAGTGCTAGAGGGCCGCGCAATGGTTCACCCCTCCACTTT
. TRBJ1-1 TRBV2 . CASIGEMGGSAFF TGTGCCAGCATCGGGGAAATGGGTGGGTCGGCTTTCTTT
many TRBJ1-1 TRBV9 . CASSVEIYTEAFF TGTGCCAGCAGCGTAGAAATATACACTGAAGCTTTCTTT
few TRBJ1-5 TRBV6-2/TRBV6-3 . CASNRRGGNQPQHF TGTGCCAGCAATCGTAGGGGAGGAAATCAGCCCCAGCATTTT
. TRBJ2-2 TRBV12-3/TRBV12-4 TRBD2 CASSSNSGLAGGTGELFF TGTGCCAGCAGTTCAAACTCGGGACTAGCGGGAGGCACCGGGGAGCTGTTTTTT
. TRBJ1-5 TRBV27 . CATRGLWDNQPQHF TGTGCCACCAGGGGTCTATGGGACAATCAGCCCCAGCATTTT
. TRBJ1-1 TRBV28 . CASSLSLSGQIAAFF TGTGCCAGCAGTTTGTCTCTGTCGGGACAAATAGCAGCTTTCTTT
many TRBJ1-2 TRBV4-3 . CASSQRRGANYGYTF TGCGCCAGCAGCCAACGACGCGGGGCTAACTATGGCTACACCTTC
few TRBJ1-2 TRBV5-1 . CASSPRDIYYGYTF TGCGCCAGCAGCCCCCGGGACATATACTATGGCTACACCTTC
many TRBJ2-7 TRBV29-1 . CSVVQGVGEQYF TGCAGCGTTGTTCAAGGCGTTGGCGAGCAGTACTTC
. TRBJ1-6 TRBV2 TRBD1 CASSRGLVMNSPLHF TGTGCCAGCAGCAGGGGGTTGGTGATGAATTCACCCCTCCACTTT
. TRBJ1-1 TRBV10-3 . CAIGGSGGTEAFF TGTGCCATCGGAGGATCCGGGGGCACTGAAGCTTTCTTT
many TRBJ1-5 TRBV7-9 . CASSSESGNQPQHF TGTGCCAGCAGCTCCGAATCGGGCAATCAGCCCCAGCATTTT
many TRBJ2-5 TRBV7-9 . CASSSREETQYF TGTGCCAGCAGCTCAAGGGAAGAGACCCAGTACTTC
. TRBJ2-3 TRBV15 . CATSSGQPTDTQYF TGTGCCACCAGCAGCGGACAGCCCACAGATACGCAGTATTTT
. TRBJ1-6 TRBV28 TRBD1 CASSDTTGDNSPLHF TGTGCCAGCAGCGACACCACAGGGGATAATTCACCCCTCCACTTT
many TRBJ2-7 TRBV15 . CATSRDGGDTSYEQYF TGTGCCACCAGCAGAGACGGTGGGGACACTTCCTACGAGCAGTACTTC
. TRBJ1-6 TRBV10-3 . CAIRTSTIGSPLHF TGTGCCATCAGGACTTCGACAATCGGGTCACCCCTCCACTTT
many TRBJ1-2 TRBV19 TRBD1 CASSRSGTGRLGYTF TGTGCCAGTAGTAGATCCGGGACAGGACGTTTGGGCTACACCTTC
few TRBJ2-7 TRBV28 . CASSIETGQYF TGTGCCAGCAGTATAGAGACTGGGCAGTACTTC
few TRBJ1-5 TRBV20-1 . CSARRQVPSNQPQHF TGCAGTGCTAGACGACAGGTCCCTAGCAATCAGCCCCAGCATTTT
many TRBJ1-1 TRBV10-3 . CAIIPKGGTEAFF TGTGCCATCATCCCGAAAGGGGGCACTGAAGCTTTCTTT
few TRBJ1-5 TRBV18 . CASSPVSLMSNQPQHF TGTGCCAGCTCACCGGTGAGCCTGATGAGCAATCAGCCCCAGCATTTT
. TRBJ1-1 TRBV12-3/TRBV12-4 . CASSPLGRLEAFF TGTGCCAGCAGTCCCCTCGGTAGGTTAGAAGCTTTCTTT
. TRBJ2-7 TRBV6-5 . CASSESTRAGSQYF TGTGCCAGCAGTGAGTCGACTCGGGCGGGATCTCAGTACTTC
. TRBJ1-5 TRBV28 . CASSSTAWGQPQHF TGTGCCAGCAGTTCCACGGCGTGGGGTCAGCCCCAGCATTTT
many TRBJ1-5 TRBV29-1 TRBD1 CSVSTGVSNQPQHF TGCAGCGTTTCCACAGGGGTAAGCAATCAGCCCCAGCATTTT
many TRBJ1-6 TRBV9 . CASSPQPDQGSPLHF TGTGCCAGCAGCCCCCAACCGGACCAGGGGTCACCCCTCCACTTT
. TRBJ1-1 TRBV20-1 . CSARSERAFF TGCAGTGCTAGATCCGAGCGGGCTTTCTTT
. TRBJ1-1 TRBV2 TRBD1 CASSGTGAEKAFF TGTGCCAGCAGTGGGACAGGGGCTGAGAAAGCTTTCTTT
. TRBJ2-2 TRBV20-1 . CSARPLAIASGRRTGELFF TGCAGTGCTAGACCCTTAGCGATTGCTTCAGGACGTCGGACCGGGGAGCTGTTTTTT
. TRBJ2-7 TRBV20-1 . CSASSGHEQYF TGCAGTGCTAGCTCGGGCCACGAGCAGTACTTC
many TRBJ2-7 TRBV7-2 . CASSPDRPSYEQYF TGTGCCAGCAGCCCAGACCGGCCCTCCTACGAGCAGTACTTC
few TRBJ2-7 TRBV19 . CASSIDREGYEQYF TGTGCCAGTAGTATAGATCGGGAAGGCTACGAGCAGTACTTC
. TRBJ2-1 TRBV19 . CASTIGPYNEQFF TGTGCCAGTACTATCGGGCCCTACAATGAGCAGTTCTTC
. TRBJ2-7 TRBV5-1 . CASRLMWGSYEQYF TGCGCCAGCAGGCTTATGTGGGGTTCCTACGAGCAGTACTTC